A selection of T cell receptor beta chains follows, all from one sample in a study of cytomegalovirus exposure and HLA in healthy donors. Libraries were prepared by immunoSEQ multiplex PCR; TCRdb keeps only in-frame clonotypes and omits some of them. The sample includes around 97,000 clones, 75% to 85% seen only once; the top ten take around a tenth. The specimen was PBMCs. These receptors all come from a woman younger than 35 in good health and CMV-seropositive. CDR3s include the opening cysteine and the closing phenylalanine or tryptophan. D genes are given only for firm matches. Rows give clone size only sometimes, using once, few, many, or a class for an expanded clone.

abundance	d_gene	j_gene	v_gene	CDR3aa	CDR3nt
.	.	TRBJ1-1	TRBV10-3	CAISSTRNTEAFF	TGTGCCATCAGTAGCACGAGGAACACTGAAGCTTTCTTT
.	.	TRBJ1-5	TRBV28	CASSLGSRRYSNQPQHF	TGTGCCAGCAGTTTAGGGAGTCGACGCTATAGCAATCAGCCCCAGCATTTT
.	TRBD2	TRBJ2-3	TRBV9	CASSGKGVGSSGDTQYF	TGTGCCAGCAGCGGGAAAGGGGTGGGGTCTAGCGGAGATACGCAGTATTTT
.	.	TRBJ2-1	TRBV11-2	CASSLSGGAYEQFF	TGTGCCAGCAGCTTAAGTGGGGGGGCCTATGAGCAGTTCTTC
.	TRBD2	TRBJ2-3	TRBV9	CASSVGTSGGAVPDTQYF	TGTGCCAGCAGCGTCGGGACTAGCGGGGGGGCGGTTCCGGATACGCAGTATTTT
once	.	TRBJ1-1	TRBV5-6	CASSLGKGFNTEAFF	TGTGCCAGCAGCCTCGGGAAAGGCTTTAACACTGAAGCTTTCTTT
.	TRBD1	TRBJ1-5	TRBV11-2	CASSSTRGQSNQPQHF	TGTGCCAGCAGCTCTACAAGGGGACAGAGCAATCAGCCCCAGCATTTT
.	.	TRBJ2-7	TRBV7-2	CASSKPESYEQYF	TGTGCCAGCAGCAAACCAGAATCCTACGAGCAGTACTTC
.	.	TRBJ2-7	TRBV21-1	CASSKRGTSGNSYEQYF	TGTGCCAGCAGCAAACGGGGGACTAGCGGGAACTCCTACGAGCAGTACTTC
.	TRBD1	TRBJ2-3	TRBV28	CASSSGTGRADTQYF	TGTGCCAGCAGTTCCGGGACAGGGAGAGCAGATACGCAGTATTTT
.	TRBD1	TRBJ2-1	TRBV7-2	CASSIRGRYNEQFF	TGTGCCAGCAGCATCAGGGGGCGTTACAATGAGCAGTTCTTC
.	TRBD1	TRBJ1-3	TRBV6-9	CASSYRWDSLQFPNTIYF	TGTGCCAGCAGTTATCGGTGGGACAGCCTCCAGTTTCCAAACACCATATATTTT
.	TRBD1	TRBJ2-7	TRBV6-5	CASSYTGASSYEQYF	TGTGCCAGCAGTTACACAGGGGCCTCCTCCTACGAGCAGTACTTC
.	TRBD2	TRBJ2-5	TRBV5-1	CASGLAGGTETQYF	TGCGCCAGCGGACTAGCGGGGGGGACGGAGACCCAGTACTTC
.	TRBD2	TRBJ2-1	TRBV9	CASSVRAGGGMIGNEQFF	TGTGCCAGCAGCGTACGGGCCGGGGGGGGTATGATTGGCAATGAGCAGTTCTTC
.	.	TRBJ1-1	TRBV6-6	CASRGFGDTEAFF	TGTGCCAGCAGGGGGTTCGGGGACACTGAAGCTTTCTTT
.	TRBD2	TRBJ2-5	TRBV11-2	CASSLAVGEGKTQYF	TGTGCCAGCAGCCTAGCGGTAGGGGAGGGGAAGACCCAGTACTTC
.	TRBD2	TRBJ2-1	TRBV10-3	CAISESPGLAGASNYNEQFF	TGTGCCATCAGTGAGTCCCCCGGACTAGCGGGAGCGTCAAACTACAATGAGCAGTTCTTC
.	.	TRBJ2-5	TRBV20-1	CGRGYQETQYF	TGCGGTAGAGGGTACCAAGAGACCCAGTACTTC
.	TRBD2	TRBJ2-3	TRBV27	CASSSERGRTDTQYF	TGTGCCAGCAGTTCTGAGCGGGGGAGAACAGATACGCAGTATTTT
once	TRBD2	TRBJ2-1	TRBV7-3	CASSSFSGRRDEQFF	TGTGCCAGCAGCTCCTTTAGCGGGAGGCGGGATGAGCAGTTCTTC
.	.	TRBJ2-1	TRBV4-1	CASSQGPSDPYNEQFF	TGCGCCAGCAGCCAAGGTCCTAGCGATCCCTACAATGAGCAGTTCTTC
.	.	TRBJ1-2	TRBV29-1	CSVSGEGRVDGYTF	TGCAGCGTGTCGGGAGAGGGCAGGGTTGATGGCTACACCTTC
.	.	TRBJ2-2	TRBV15	CATSRDRPGGSGELFF	TGTGCCACCAGCAGAGACCGGCCGGGGGGCTCCGGGGAGCTGTTTTTT
.	.	TRBJ2-5	TRBV2	CASSGRRETQYF	TGTGCCAGCAGTGGGAGGAGAGAGACCCAGTACTTC
.	TRBD2	TRBJ2-5	TRBV6-6	CASTPIAGEPRTQYF	TGTGCCAGCACTCCCATAGCGGGGGAGCCCAGGACCCAGTACTTC
.	.	TRBJ2-7	TRBV10-3	CAISEGAGEQYF	TGTGCCATCAGTGAGGGGGCAGGGGAGCAGTACTTC
.	.	TRBJ1-3	TRBV7-9	CASSRTVKFSGNTIYF	TGTGCCAGCAGCCGTACAGTAAAATTCTCTGGAAACACCATATATTTT